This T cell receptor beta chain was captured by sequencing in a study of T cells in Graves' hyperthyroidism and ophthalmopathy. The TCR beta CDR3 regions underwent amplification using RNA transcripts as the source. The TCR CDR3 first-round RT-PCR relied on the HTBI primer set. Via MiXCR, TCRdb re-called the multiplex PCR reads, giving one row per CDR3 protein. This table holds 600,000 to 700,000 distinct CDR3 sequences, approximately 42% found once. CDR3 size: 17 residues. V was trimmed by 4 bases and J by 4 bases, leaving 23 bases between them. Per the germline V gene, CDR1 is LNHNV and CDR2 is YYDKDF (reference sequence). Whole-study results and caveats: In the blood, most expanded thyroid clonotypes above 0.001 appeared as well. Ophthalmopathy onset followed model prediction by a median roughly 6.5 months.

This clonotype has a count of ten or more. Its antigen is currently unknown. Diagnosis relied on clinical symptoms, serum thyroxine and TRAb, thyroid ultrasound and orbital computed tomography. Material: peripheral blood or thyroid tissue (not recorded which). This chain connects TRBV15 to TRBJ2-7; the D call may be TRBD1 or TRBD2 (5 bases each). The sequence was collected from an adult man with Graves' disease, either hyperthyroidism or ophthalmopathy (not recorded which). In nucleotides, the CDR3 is TGTGCCACCAGCATCTCTGGGCGGGCAGGGACGGTTTACGAGCAGTACTTC. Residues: CATSISGRAGTVYEQYF.